What follows is one TCR beta chain and its context. The table came from immunoSEQ multiplex PCR; TCRdb's copy has only in-frame clones and leaves some out. The table includes fewer than 90,000 clones, over 80% detected once. The CDR3 spans 15 residues. The V gene lost 3 bases and the J gene lost 2 bases, with 13 bases spanning the gap. Germline V gene data show CDR1 as SGDLS and CDR2 as YYNGEE. The sample comes from a study of technical replicates of blood from a few donors. The sample was T cells isolated from PBMCs. The chain carries TRBV9 and TRBJ2-3; D unresolved. The clonotype comes from a human donor in good health. CDR3 in DNA: TGTGCCAGCAGCGCTTACAGAACTCCCACAGATACGCAGTATTTT. It specifies CASSAYRTPTDTQYF.